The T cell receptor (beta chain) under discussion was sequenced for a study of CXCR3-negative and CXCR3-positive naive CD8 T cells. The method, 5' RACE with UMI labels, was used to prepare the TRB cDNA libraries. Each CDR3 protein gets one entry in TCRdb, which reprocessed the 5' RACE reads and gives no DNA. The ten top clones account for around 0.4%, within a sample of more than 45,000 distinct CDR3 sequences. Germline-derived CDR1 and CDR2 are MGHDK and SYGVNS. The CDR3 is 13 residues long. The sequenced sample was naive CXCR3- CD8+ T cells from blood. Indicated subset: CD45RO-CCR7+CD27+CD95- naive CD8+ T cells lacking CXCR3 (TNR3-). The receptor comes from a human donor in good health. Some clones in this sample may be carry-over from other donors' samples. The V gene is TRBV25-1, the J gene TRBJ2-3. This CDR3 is CASSGLGTDTQYF.